This T cell receptor beta chain appears in the sequencing data of a study of response to subunit inactivated influenza vaccine. The ends were cut back, 1 base at V and 5 bases at J, with 8 bases in the middle. Germline-derived CDR1 and CDR2 are SGHAT and FQNNGV. CDR3 length: 13 amino acids. Whole-study results and caveats: The authors suggested that few new T cells are recruited per seasonal influenza vaccination.

TCRdb reprocessed the RT-PCR reads via MiXCR and lists one record per CDR3 protein. The sample records 650,000 to 800,000 distinct CDR3 sequences, approximately 15% being singletons. Of note for this clonotype: The antigen remains unidentified.

This specimen consisted of PBMCs from blood, obtained 14 to 15 days before vaccination. The V and J genes are TRBV11-2 and TRBJ1-2, with no clear D. This TCR was sampled from a man aged 45-65 years who received an inactivated influenza vaccine. CDR3: CASSLGSRYGYTF. CDR3 nucleotide sequence: TGTGCCAGCAGCTTAGGATCCAGATATGGCTACACCTTC.